This TCR beta chain comes out of a study of technical replicates of blood from a handful of donors. Clones were sequenced by immunoSEQ multiplex PCR, and TCRdb holds only the in-frame ones, with some missing. The data contain about 59,000 clones, 87% of them seen just once; the ten biggest clones take up about 5.5%. This CDR3 is built from 12 residues. In germline, CDR1 is SGHRS, CDR2 YFSETQ. The ends were cut back, 4 bases at V and 9 bases at J, with 14 bases in the middle. The chain links TRBV5-1 to TRBJ2-7; maybe TRBD1 (6 bases). The TCR sequence derives from a human donor in good health. Some clones in this sample may be carry-over from other donors' samples. The specimen sequenced was PBMCs. CDR3 sequence (DNA): TGCGCCAGCAGCGAACAGGGTTTTCGGCAGTACTTC. The encoded protein is CASSEQGFRQYF.